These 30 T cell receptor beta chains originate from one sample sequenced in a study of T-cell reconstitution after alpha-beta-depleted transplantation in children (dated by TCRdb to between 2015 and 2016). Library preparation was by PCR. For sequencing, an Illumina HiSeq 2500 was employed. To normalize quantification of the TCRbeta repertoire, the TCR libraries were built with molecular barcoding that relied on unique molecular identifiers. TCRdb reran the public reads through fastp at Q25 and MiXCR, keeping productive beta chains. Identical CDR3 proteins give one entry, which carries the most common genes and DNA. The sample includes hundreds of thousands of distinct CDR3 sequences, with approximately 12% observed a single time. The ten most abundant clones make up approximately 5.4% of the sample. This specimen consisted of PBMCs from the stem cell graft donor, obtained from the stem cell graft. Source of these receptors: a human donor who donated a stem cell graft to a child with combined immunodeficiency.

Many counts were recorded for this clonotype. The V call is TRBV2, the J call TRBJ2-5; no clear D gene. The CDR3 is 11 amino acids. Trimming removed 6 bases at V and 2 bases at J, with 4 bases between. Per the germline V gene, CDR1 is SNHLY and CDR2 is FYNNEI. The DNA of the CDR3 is TGTGCCAGCAGAGGACAAGAGACCCAGTACTTC. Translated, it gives CASRGQETQYF. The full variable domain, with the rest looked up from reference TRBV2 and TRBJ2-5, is EPEVTQTPSHQVTQMGQEVILRCVPISNHLYFYWYRQILGQKVEFLVSFYNNEISEKSEIFDDQFSVERPDGSNFTLKIRSTKLEDSAMYFCASRGQETQYFGPGTRLLVL.

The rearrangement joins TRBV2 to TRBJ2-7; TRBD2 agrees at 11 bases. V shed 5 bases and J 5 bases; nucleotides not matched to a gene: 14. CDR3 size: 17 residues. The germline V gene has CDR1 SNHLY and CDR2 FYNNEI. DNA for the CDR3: TGTGCCAGCAGTCCGGGACTAGCGGCGTTCGGGTTGGACGAGCAGTACTTC. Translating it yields CASSPGLAAFGLDEQYF.

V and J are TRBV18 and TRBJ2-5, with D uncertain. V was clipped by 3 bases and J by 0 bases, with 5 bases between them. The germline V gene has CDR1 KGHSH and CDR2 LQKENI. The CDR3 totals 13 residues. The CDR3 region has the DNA TGTGCCAGCTCACCCCTGAACCAAGAGACCCAGTACTTC. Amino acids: CASSPLNQETQYF.

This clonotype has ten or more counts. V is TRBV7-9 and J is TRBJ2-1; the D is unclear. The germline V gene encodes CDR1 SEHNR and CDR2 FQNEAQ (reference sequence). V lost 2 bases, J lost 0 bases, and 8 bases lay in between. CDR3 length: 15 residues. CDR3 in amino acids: CASSLTKYSYNEQFF. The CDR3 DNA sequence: TGTGCCAGCAGCTTAACGAAGTACTCCTACAATGAGCAGTTCTTC.

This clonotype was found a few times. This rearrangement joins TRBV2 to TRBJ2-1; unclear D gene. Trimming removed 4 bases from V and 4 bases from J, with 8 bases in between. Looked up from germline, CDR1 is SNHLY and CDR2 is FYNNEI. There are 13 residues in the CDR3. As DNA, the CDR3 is TGTGCCAGCAGTGTAGAGCATTACAATGAGCAGTTCTTC. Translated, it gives CASSVEHYNEQFF.

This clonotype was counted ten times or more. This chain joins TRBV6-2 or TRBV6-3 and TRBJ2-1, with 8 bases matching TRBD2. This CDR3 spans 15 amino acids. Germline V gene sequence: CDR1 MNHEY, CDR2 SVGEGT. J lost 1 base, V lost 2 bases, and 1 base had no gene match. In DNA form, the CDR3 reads TGTGCCAGCAGTTACGGCGGGGGGTCCTACAATGAGCAGTTCTTC. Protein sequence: CASSYGGGSYNEQFF.

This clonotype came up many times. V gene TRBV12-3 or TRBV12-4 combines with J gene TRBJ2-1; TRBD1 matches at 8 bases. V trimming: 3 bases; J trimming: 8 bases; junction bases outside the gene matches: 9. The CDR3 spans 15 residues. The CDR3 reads CASSFGQGGNYEQFF. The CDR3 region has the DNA TGTGCCAGCAGTTTCGGACAGGGAGGTAACTATGAGCAGTTCTTC.

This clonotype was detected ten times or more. CDR3 sequence: CASSGPVIGELFF. The CDR3 DNA is TGTGCCAGCAGCGGACCGGTCATCGGGGAGCTGTTTTTT. The V call is TRBV7-3, the J call TRBJ2-2, with D unresolved. The V gene's germline CDR1 is SGHTA and CDR2 FQGTGA. The CDR3 runs to 13 residues. Trimming took 5 bases from V and 7 from J, leaving 11 bases between them.

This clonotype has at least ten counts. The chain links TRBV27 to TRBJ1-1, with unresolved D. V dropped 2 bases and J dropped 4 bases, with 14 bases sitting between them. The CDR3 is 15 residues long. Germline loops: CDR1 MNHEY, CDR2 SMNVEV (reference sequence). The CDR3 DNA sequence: TGTGCCAGCAGTTTACATCGGGATTTGGGCACTGAAGCTTTCTTT. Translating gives CASSLHRDLGTEAFF.

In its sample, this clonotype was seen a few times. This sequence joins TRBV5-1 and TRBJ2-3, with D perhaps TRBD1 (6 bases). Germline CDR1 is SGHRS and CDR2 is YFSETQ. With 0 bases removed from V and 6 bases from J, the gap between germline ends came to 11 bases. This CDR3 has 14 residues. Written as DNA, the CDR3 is TGCGCCAGCAGCTTGGGGGCGAGGGGGGATACGCAGTATTTT. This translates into CASSLGARGDTQYF.

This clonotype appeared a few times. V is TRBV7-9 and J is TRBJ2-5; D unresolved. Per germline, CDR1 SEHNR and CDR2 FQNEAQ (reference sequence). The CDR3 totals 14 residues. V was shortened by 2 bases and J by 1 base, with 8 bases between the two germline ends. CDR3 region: CASSLSTVQETQYF. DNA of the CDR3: TGTGCCAGCAGCTTATCGACGGTCCAAGAGACCCAGTACTTC.

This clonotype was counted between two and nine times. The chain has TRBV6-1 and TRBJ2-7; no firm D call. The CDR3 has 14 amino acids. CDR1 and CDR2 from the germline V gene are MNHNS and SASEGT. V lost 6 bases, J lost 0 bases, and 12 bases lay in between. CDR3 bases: TGTGCCAGCAGCCAAGCGAGGAGCTCCTACGAGCAGTACTTC. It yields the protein CASSQARSSYEQYF.

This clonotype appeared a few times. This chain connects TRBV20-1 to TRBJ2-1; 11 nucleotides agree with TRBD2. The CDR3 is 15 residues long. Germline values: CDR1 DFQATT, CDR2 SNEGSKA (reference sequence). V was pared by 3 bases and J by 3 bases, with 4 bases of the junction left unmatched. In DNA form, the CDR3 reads TGCAGTGCTAGCTACGGGACTAGCGGCTACAATGAGCAGTTCTTC. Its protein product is CSASYGTSGYNEQFF.

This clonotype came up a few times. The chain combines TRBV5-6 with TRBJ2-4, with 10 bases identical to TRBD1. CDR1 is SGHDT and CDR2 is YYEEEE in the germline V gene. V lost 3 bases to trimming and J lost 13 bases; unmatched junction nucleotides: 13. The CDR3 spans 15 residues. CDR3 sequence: CASSSLTGGASFQYF. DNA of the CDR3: TGTGCCAGCAGCTCGCTGACAGGGGGCGCTTCATTCCAGTACTTC.

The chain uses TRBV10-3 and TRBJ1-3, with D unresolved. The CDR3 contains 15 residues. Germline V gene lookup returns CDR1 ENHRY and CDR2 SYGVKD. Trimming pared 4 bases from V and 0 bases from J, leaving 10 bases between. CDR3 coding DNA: TGTGCCATCAGTGCTACGGCAAGCTCTGGAAACACCATATATTTT. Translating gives CAISATASSGNTIYF.

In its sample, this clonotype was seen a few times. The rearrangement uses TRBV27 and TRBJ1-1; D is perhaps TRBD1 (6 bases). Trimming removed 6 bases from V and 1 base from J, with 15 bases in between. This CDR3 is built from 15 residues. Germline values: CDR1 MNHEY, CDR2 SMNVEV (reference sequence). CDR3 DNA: TGTGCCAGCAGCCCCTTACAGGGAAAGAACACTGAAGCTTTCTTT. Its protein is CASSPLQGKNTEAFF.

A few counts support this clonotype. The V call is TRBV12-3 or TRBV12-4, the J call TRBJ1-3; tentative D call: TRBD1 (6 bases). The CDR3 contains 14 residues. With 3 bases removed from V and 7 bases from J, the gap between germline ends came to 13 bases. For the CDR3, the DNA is TGTGCCAGCAGTTTGCAGGGGAGTGTGAACACCATATATTTT. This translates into CASSLQGSVNTIYF.

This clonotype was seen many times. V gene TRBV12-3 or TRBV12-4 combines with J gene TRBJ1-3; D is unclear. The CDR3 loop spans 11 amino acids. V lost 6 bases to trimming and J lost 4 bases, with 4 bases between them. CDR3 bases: TGTGCCAGCAGCTTGGGAAACACCATATATTTT. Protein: CASSLGNTIYF.

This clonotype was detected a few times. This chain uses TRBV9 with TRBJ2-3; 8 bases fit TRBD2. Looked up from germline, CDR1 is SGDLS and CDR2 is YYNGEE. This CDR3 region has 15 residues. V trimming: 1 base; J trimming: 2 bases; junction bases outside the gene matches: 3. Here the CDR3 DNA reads TGTGCCAGCAGCGTACACGGGGGGGCCACAGATACGCAGTATTTT. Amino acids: CASSVHGGATDTQYF.

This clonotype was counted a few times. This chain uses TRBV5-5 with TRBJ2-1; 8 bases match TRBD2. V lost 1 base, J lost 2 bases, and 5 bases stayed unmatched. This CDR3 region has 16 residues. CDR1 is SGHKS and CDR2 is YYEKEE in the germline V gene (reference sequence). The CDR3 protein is CASSLPAGVPYNEQFF. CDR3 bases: TGTGCCAGCAGCTTGCCAGCGGGAGTGCCCTACAATGAGCAGTTCTTC.

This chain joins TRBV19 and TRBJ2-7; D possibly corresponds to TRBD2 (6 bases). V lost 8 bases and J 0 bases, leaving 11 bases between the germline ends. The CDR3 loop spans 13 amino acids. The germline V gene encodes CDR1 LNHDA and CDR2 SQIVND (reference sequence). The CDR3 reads CASRSRGSYEQYF. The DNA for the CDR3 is TGTGCCAGTCGGTCGCGGGGCTCCTACGAGCAGTACTTC.

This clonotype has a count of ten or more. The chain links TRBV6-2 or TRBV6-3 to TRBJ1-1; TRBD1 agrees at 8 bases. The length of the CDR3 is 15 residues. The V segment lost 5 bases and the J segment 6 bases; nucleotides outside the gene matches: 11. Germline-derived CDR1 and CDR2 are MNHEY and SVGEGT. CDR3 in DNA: TGTGCCAGCAGTACCAGACAGGGGAAGTACGCTGAAGCTTTCTTT. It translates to CASSTRQGKYAEAFF.

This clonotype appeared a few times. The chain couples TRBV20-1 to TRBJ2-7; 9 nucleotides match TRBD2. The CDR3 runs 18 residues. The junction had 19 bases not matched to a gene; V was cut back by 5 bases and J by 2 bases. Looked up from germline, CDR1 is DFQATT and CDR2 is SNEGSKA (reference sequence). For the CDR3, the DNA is TGCAGTGCTGCTGGACAGGAACGCCTAGCGGGGCTGACCTACGAGCAGTACTTC. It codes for CSAAGQERLAGLTYEQYF.

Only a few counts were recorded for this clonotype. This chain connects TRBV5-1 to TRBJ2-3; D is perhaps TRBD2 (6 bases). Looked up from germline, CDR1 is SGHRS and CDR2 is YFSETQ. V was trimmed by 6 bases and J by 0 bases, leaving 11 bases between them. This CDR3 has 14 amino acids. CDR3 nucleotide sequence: TGCGCCAGCACCGGAGGGACTAGCACAGATACGCAGTATTTT. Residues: CASTGGTSTDTQYF.

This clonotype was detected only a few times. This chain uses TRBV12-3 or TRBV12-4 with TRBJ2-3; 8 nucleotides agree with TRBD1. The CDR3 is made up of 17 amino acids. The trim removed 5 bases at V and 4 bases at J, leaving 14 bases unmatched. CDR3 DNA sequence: TGTGCCAGCAGTCCCTATTGGACAGGGACAATCCCAGATACGCAGTATTTT. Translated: CASSPYWTGTIPDTQYF.

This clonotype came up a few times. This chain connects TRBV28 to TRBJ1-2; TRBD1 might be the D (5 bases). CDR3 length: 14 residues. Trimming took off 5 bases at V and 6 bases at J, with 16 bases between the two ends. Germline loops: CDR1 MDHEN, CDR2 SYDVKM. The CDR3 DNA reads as TGTGCCAGCAGTCTCGTGGCGGGGGACGATGGCTACACCTTC. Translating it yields CASSLVAGDDGYTF.

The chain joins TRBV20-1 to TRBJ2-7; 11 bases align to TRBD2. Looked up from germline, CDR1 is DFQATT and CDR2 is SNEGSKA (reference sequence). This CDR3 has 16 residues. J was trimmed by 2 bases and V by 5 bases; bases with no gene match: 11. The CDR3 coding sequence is TGCAGTGCTCACCCCCCCTCTAGCGGGAGGACCTACGAGCAGTACTTC. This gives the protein CSAHPPSSGRTYEQYF.

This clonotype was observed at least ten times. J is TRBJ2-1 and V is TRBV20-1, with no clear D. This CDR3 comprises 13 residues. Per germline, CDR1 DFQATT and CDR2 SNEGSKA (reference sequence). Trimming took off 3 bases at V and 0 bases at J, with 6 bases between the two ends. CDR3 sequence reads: CSASYSSYNEQFF. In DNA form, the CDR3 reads TGCAGTGCTAGTTATAGCTCCTACAATGAGCAGTTCTTC.

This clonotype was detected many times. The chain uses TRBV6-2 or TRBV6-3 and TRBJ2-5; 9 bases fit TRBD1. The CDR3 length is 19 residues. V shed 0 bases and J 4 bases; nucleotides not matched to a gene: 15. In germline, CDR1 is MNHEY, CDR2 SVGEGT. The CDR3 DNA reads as TGTGCCAGCAGTTACTCTTATCCTCGGACAGGGGTCATCTCAGAGACCCAGTACTTC. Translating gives CASSYSYPRTGVISETQYF.

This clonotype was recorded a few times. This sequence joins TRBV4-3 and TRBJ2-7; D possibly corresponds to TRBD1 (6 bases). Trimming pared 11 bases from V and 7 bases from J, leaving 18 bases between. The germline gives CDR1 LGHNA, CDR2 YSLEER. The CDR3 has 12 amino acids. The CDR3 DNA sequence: TGCGCCCCCCCCCCAGGGGCTGGGGAGCAGTACTTC. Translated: CAPPPGAGEQYF.